This TCR beta chain was sequenced for a study of blood T cell repertoires in COVID-19. Study as a whole: Samples taken during acute and convalescent COVID-19 were collected in the United States, Italy and Spain. The analysed material was cDNA or gDNA that came from T cells, B-cell-depleted T cells, or PBMCs.

In the authors' workflow: Amplification from reference gene primers served as the basis for estimated nucleated cell counts. Repertoires were generated with immunoSEQ multiplex PCR, while TCRdb's copy carries only in-frame clones and drops some. V and J calls and clone size are given by that table; D and trimming were obtained from the DNA. The repertoire consists of hundreds of thousands of clones, with roughly 90% occurring once and the leading ten covering around 4%. V dropped 1 base and J dropped 2; count of bases not matched to a gene: 4. Germline V CDR1 and CDR2: LGHNA, YSLEER. This CDR3 has 15 residues.

The genes are TRBV4-3 and TRBJ2-5; 7 positions agree with TRBD1. The clonotype comes from a woman aged 45-59 years with active or convalescent COVID-19. The sequenced material came from peripheral blood. This CDR3 reads CASSQGGTDQETQYF. The CDR3 DNA reads TGCGCCAGCAGCCAAGGAGGGACAGATCAAGAGACCCAGTACTTC.